This TCR beta chain was identified in a study of vaccination and CD4 T cells after COVID-19. Study-wide results and limits: A median about 90% of convalescent patients' SARS-CoV-2-reactive clones emerged only after vaccination.

Trimming took 5 bases from V and 6 from J; bases not matched to a gene: 11. CDR1 is LNHDA, CDR2 SQIVND, per germline (reference sequence). The CDR3 has 16 residues. Treatment meaning: roughly ten-day PBMC culture with coronavirus spike peptide pools or control peptides (ViraFEST assay). T cells were expanded with peptide pools, and expanded clonotypes were identified by TCR sequencing. In its sample, this clonotype was seen a few times. The antigen remains undetermined. At the Johns Hopkins FTIC core, DNA taken from cultured CD4+ T cells was sequenced by way of the Oncomine TCR Beta short-read assay. Genomic DNA was taken out of cultured CD4+ T cells by extraction. TCRdb itself ran the PCR reads through MiXCR, one entry per CDR3 protein. Among over 15,000 distinct CDR3 sequences listed, around 45% were seen once.

The receptor was isolated from a human donor who had recovered from COVID-19. V usage is TRBV19 and J usage is TRBJ1-5; TRBD1 matches 9 bases. The sequenced sample was CD4+ T cells from blood, cultured in vitro. In nucleotides, the CDR3 is TGTGCCAGTAGTGGACGGCGGGGACAGGGCAGTCAGCCCCAGCATTTT. Residues: CASSGRRGQGSQPQHF.